This T cell receptor (beta chain) was sequenced for a study of lymphopenia after photon versus proton radiotherapy. TCRdb's table, derived via immunoSEQ multiplex PCR, lists solely in-frame clones and lacks some. The sample has 50,000 or so clones; more than 85% are singletons. Study observations and caveats: Under photons, naive T cells and diversity fell while effector/memory populations rose. Post-nadir diversity loss with photons came from oligoclonal expansion, particularly CD8+ Temra cells. In patients who died, overall survival fell as post-nadir TCR diversity dropped more. Only patients who died were analyzed for survival; proton advantage is unproven.

A note on this clone: The target antigen is unknown.

The sequenced sample was peripheral blood, obtained from a patient treated with photon-based radiotherapy. The clonotype was recovered from a woman in her 40s with cholangiocarcinoma.

CDR3: CASSLRQVDPEAFF. DNA of the CDR3: TGTGCCAGCAGTTTAAGGCAGGTCGACCCTGAAGCTTTCTTT. This rearrangement joins TRBV28 to TRBJ1-1, with unresolved D. V dropped 2 bases and J dropped 6 bases, with 13 bases sitting between them. The CDR3 runs to 14 residues. Germline assignment: CDR1 MDHEN and CDR2 SYDVKM.